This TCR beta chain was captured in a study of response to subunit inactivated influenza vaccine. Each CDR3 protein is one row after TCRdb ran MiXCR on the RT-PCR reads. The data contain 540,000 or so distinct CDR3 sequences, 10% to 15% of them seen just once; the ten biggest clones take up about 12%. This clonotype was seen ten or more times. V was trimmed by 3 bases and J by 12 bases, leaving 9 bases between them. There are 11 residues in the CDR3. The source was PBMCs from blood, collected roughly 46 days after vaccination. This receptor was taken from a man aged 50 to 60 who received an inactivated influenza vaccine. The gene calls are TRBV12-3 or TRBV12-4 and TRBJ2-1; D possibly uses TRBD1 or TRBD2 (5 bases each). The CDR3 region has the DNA TGTGCCAGCAGTTTCGGGGCTTGGCAGTTCTTC. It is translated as CASSFGAWQFF.